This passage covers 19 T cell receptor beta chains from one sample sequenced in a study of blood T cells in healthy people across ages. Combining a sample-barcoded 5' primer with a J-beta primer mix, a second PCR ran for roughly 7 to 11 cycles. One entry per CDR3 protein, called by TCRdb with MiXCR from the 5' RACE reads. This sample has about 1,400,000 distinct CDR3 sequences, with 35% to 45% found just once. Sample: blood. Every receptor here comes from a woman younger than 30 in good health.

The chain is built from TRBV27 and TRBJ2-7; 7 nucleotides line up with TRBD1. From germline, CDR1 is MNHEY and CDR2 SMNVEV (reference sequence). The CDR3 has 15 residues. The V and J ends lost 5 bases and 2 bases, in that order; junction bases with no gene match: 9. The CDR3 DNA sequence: TGTGCCAGCAGTCCGACAAGGGGGCCAGCCTACGAGCAGTACTTC. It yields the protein CASSPTRGPAYEQYF.

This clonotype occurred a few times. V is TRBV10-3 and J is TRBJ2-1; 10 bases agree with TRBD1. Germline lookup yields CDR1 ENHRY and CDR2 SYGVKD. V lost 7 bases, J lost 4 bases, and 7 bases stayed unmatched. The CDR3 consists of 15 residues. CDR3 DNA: TGTGCCATCACCCCCGGGACAGGGGTTTACAATGAGCAGTTCTTC. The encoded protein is CAITPGTGVYNEQFF.

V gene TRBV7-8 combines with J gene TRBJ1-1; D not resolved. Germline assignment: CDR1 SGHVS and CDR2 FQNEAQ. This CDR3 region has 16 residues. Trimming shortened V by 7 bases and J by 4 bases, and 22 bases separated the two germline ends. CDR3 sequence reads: CASTLATSSRGTEAFF. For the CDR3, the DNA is TGTGCCAGCACCCTCGCAACATCCTCCCGTGGCACTGAAGCTTTCTTT.

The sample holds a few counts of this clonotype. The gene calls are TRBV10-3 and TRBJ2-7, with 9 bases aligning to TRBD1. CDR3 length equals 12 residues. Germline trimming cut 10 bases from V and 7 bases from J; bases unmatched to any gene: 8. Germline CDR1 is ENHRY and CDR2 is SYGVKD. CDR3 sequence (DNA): TGTGCCAGCGCACAGGGGGCGGAGGAGCAGTACTTC. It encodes CASAQGAEEQYF.

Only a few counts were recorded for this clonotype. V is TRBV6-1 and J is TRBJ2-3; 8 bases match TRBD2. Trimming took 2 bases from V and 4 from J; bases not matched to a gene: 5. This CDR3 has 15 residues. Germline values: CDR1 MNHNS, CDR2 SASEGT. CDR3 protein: CASSEPGLGADTQYF. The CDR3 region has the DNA TGTGCCAGCAGTGAACCGGGACTAGGGGCAGATACGCAGTATTTT.

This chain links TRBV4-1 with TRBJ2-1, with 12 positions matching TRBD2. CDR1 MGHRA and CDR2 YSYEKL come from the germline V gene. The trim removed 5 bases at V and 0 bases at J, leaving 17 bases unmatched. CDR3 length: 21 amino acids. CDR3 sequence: CASSARWRGLAGSSSYNEQFF. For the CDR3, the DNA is TGCGCCAGCAGCGCCCGATGGAGGGGACTAGCGGGTTCGAGCTCCTACAATGAGCAGTTCTTC.

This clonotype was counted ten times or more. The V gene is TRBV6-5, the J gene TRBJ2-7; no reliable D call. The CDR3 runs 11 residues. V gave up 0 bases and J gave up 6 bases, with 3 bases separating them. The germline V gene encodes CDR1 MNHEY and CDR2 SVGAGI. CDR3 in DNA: TGTGCCAGCAGTTACTCCACCGAGCAGTACTTC. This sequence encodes CASSYSTEQYF.

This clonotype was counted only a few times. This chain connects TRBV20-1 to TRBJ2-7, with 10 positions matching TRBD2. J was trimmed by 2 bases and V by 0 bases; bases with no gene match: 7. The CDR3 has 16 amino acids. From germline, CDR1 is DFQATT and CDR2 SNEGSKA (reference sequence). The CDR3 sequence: CSARDRIAGGAYEQYF. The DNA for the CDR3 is TGCAGTGCTAGAGATCGGATAGCGGGAGGCGCCTACGAGCAGTACTTC.

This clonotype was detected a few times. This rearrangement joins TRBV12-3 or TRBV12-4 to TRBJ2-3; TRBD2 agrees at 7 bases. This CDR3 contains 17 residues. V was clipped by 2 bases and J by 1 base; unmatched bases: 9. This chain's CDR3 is CASSLLGRGVRTDTQYF. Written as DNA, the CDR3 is TGTGCCAGCAGTTTATTGGGTCGGGGGGTTCGCACAGATACGCAGTATTTT.

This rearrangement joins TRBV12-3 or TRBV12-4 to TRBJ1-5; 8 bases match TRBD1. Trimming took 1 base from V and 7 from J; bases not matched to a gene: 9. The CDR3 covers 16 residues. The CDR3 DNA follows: TGTGCCAGCAGTTTAGGGACAGGGAGATTCGAACAGCCCCAGCATTTT. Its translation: CASSLGTGRFEQPQHF.

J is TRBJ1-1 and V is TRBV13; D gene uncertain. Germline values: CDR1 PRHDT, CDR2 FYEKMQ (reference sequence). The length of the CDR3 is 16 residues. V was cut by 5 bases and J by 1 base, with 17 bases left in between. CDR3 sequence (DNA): TGTGCCAGCAGCGCGAGGACCAAGTTGTCGAACACTGAAGCTTTCTTT. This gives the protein CASSARTKLSNTEAFF.

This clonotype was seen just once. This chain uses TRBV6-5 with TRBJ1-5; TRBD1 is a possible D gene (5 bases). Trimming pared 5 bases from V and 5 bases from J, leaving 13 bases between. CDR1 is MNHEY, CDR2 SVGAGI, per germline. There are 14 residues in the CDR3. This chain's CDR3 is CASSRRDTDQPQHF. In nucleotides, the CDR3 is TGTGCCAGCAGTCGCAGGGATACGGATCAGCCCCAGCATTTT.

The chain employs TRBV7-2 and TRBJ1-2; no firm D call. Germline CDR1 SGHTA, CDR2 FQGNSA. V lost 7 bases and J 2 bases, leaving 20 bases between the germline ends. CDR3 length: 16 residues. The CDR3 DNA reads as TGTGCCAGCAACAACCTAGTAGGGCAGGAGAACTATGGCTACACCTTC. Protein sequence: CASNNLVGQENYGYTF.

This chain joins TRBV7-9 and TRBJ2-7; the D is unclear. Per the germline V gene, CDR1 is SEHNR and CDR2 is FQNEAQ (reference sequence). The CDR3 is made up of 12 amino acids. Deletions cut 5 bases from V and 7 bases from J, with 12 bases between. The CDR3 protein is CASSRRWNEQYF. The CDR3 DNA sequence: TGTGCCAGCAGCCGCAGGTGGAATGAGCAGTACTTC.

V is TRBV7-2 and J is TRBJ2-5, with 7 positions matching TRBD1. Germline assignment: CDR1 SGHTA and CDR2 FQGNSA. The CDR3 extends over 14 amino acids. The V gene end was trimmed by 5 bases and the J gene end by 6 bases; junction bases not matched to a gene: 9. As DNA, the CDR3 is TGTGCCAGCAGCCCCGACAGGGTCGGAAAGACCCAGTACTTC. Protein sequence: CASSPDRVGKTQYF. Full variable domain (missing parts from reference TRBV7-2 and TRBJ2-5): GAGVSQSPSNKVTEKGKDVELRCDPISGHTALYWYRQSLGQGLEFLIYFQGNSAPDKSGLPSDRFSAERTGGSVSTLTIQRTQQEDSAVYLCASSPDRVGKTQYFGPGTRLLVL.

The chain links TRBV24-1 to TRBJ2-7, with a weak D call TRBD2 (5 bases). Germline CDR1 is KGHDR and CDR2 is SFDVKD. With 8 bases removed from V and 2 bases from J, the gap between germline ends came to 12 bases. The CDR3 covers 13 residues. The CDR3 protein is CATNGLETYEQYF. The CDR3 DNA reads TGTGCCACCAACGGACTGGAGACCTACGAGCAGTACTTC.

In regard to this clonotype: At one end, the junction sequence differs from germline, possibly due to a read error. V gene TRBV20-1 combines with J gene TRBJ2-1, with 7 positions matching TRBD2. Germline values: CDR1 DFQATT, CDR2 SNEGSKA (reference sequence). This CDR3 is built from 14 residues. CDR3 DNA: TGCAGTGGGAGAGGGACTATGTTGTACAATGAGCGGTTCTTC. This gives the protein CSGRGTMLYNERFF.

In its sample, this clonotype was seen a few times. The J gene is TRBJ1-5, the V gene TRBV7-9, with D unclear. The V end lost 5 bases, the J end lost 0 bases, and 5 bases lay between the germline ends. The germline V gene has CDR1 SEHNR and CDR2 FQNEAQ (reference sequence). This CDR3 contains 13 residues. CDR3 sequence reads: CASSKNSNQPQHF. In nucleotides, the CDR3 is TGTGCCAGCAGCAAAAATAGCAATCAGCCCCAGCATTTT.

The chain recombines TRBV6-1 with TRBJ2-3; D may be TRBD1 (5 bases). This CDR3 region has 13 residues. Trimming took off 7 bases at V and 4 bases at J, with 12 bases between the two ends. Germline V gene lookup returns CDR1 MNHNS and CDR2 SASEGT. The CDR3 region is CASNQGIADTQYF. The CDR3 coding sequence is TGTGCCAGCAATCAGGGTATCGCAGATACGCAGTATTTT.